The clone carrying this TCR beta chain was counted a few times. The sample is drawn from a study of blood T cell repertoires in COVID-19. Study context: Samples came from the United States, Italy and Spain, spanning acute and convalescent COVID-19.

The germline V gene has CDR1 LGHDT and CDR2 YNNKEL (reference sequence). The V gene lost 0 bases and the J gene lost 11 bases, with 13 bases spanning the gap. The CDR3 is 13 amino acids. The protocol was immunoSEQ multiplex PCR, while the TCRdb copy is restricted to in-frame clones and leaves out a portion. The table includes some 140,000 clones, roughly 78% detected once. This sequence joins TRBV3-1 (or the pseudogene TRBV3-2) and TRBJ1-1; D not certain. Source material: peripheral blood. This receptor was obtained from a man older than 75 with acute or convalescent COVID-19. Here the CDR3 reads CASSQDSTAGAFF. DNA of the CDR3: TGTGCCAGCAGCCAAGATTCTACCGCGGGGGCTTTCTTT.